Below, 16 T cell receptor beta chains from the same sample are listed, as sequenced in a study of blood T cell repertoires in COVID-19. The data were produced by immunoSEQ multiplex PCR, yet TCRdb's version contains in-frame clones alone and is incomplete. The sample includes approximately 150,000 clones, about nine tenths of them seen just once. Sequences were obtained from peripheral blood. These TCRs come from a woman in her fifties or sixties with acute or convalescent COVID-19.

This chain uses TRBV3-1 (or the pseudogene TRBV3-2) with TRBJ2-1, with D perhaps TRBD2 (7 bases). CDR1 LGHDT and CDR2 YNNKEL come from the germline V gene (reference sequence). Trimming cost V 0 bases and J 5 bases, with 23 bases left between them. The CDR3 runs to 19 residues. In DNA, the CDR3 is TGTGCCAGCAGCCAAGATCTTCGGGGGGCCCTTAATCAACACAATGAGCAGTTCTTC. Protein: CASSQDLRGALNQHNEQFF.

The rearrangement links TRBV30 to TRBJ2-3, with D maybe TRBD2 (5 bases). Germline CDR1 GTSNPN, CDR2 SVGIG (reference sequence). Deletions cut 0 bases from V and 0 bases from J, with 10 bases between. The CDR3 spans 15 residues. The chain's CDR3 is CAWSVEGRSTDTQYF. CDR3 nucleotides: TGTGCCTGGAGTGTAGAGGGAAGAAGCACAGATACGCAGTATTTT. Full variable domain (outside the CDR3, taken from reference TRBV30 and TRBJ2-3): SQTIHQWPATLVQPVGSPLSLECTVEGTSNPNLYWYRQAAGRGLQLLFYSVGIGQISSEVPQNLSASRPQDRQFILSSKKLLLSDSGFYLCAWSVEGRSTDTQYFGPGTRLTVL.

The chain carries TRBV5-1 and TRBJ2-1; possibly TRBD1 for D (5 bases). The CDR3 runs 14 residues. In germline, CDR1 is SGHRS, CDR2 YFSETQ. Trimming shortened V by 2 bases and J by 8 bases, and 14 bases separated the two germline ends. The CDR3, as DNA: TGCGCCAGCAGCTTAGTAGGGGTAAGGGATGAGCAGTTCTTC. Residues: CASSLVGVRDEQFF.

This clone was counted a single time. The rearrangement uses TRBV7-3 and TRBJ1-1; D possibly corresponds to TRBD1 (5 bases). Trimming pared 1 base from V and 1 base from J, leaving 10 bases between. CDR3 length: 15 residues. The germline CDR1 and CDR2 sequences are SGHTA and FQGTGA. The CDR3 region is CASSLMGGQNTEAFF. DNA of the CDR3: TGTGCCAGCAGCTTAATGGGAGGACAGAACACTGAAGCTTTCTTT. Together with reference TRBV7-3 and TRBJ1-1, the CDR3 gives the full variable domain: GAGVSQTPSNKVTEKGKYVELRCDPISGHTALYWYRQSLGQGPEFLIYFQGTGAADDSGLPNDRFFAVRPEGSVSTLKIQRTERGDSAVYLCASSLMGGQNTEAFFGQGTRLTVV.

The chain recombines TRBV7-6 with TRBJ2-1, with 8 bases aligning to TRBD2. Germline V gene lookup returns CDR1 SGHVS and CDR2 FNYEAQ. This CDR3 comprises 15 residues. The V and J ends lost 6 bases and 8 bases, in that order; junction bases with no gene match: 12. CDR3 bases: TGTGCCAGCAGGTCATTGCGGGAGGCCGTTGATGAGCAGTTCTTC. Encoded protein: CASRSLREAVDEQFF.

This chain links TRBV28 with TRBJ2-4, with D maybe TRBD2 (6 bases). Germline V gene lookup returns CDR1 MDHEN and CDR2 SYDVKM. V lost 2 bases to trimming and J lost 1 base, with 12 bases between them. This CDR3 comprises 16 residues. The CDR3 DNA sequence: TGTGCCAGCAGTTTACTGGGAGGTAGGGCCAAAAACATTCAGTACTTC. It is translated as CASSLLGGRAKNIQYF. The full variable domain, completed using reference TRBV28 and TRBJ2-4, is DVKVTQSSRYLVKRTGEKVFLECVQDMDHENMFWYRQDPGLGLRLIYFSYDVKMKEKGDIPEGYSVSREKKERFSLILESASTNQTSMYLCASSLLGGRAKNIQYFGAGTRLSVL.

The chain is built from TRBV3-1 (or the pseudogene TRBV3-2) and TRBJ2-3; the match to TRBD2 covers 9 bases. The V segment lost 1 base and the J segment 10 bases; nucleotides outside the gene matches: 9. The CDR3 totals 15 residues. The germline gives CDR1 LGHDT, CDR2 YNNKEL (reference sequence). This CDR3 reads CASSQVIRAGGPQYF. The CDR3 DNA sequence: TGTGCCAGCAGCCAAGTTATCCGGGCGGGAGGGCCGCAGTATTTT.

The chain employs TRBV5-6 and TRBJ2-1, with 9 bases identical to TRBD2. This CDR3 has 14 amino acids. Germline V gene data show CDR1 as SGHDT and CDR2 as YYEEEE. V shed 2 bases and J 8 bases; nucleotides not matched to a gene: 5. The CDR3 bases are TGTGCCAGCAGCTTTGCGGGGGGGCCAGATGAGCAGTTCTTC. Encoded protein: CASSFAGGPDEQFF.

V and J are TRBV19 and TRBJ1-3; 7 nucleotides match TRBD1. From germline, CDR1 is LNHDA and CDR2 SQIVND (reference sequence). The J segment lost 2 bases and the V segment lost 6 bases, leaving 7 bases of the junction unmatched. The CDR3 spans 15 residues. The CDR3 DNA reads as TGTGCCAGTAGCCATCTGACAGGGACTGGAAACACCATATATTTT. This codes for CASSHLTGTGNTIYF.

The chain joins TRBV30 to TRBJ1-2; D ambiguous. Germline-derived CDR1 and CDR2 are GTSNPN and SVGIG (reference sequence). The CDR3 runs to 11 residues. V shed 4 bases and J shed 8 bases, with 11 bases lying between them. The CDR3 sequence: CAWKGAGGYTF. CDR3 bases: TGTGCCTGGAAAGGAGCGGGGGGCTACACCTTC. The full variable domain, completed using reference TRBV30 and TRBJ1-2, is SQTIHQWPATLVQPVGSPLSLECTVEGTSNPNLYWYRQAAGRGLQLLFYSVGIGQISSEVPQNLSASRPQDRQFILSSKKLLLSDSGFYLCAWKGAGGYTFGSGTRLTVV.

The V call is TRBV5-4, the J call TRBJ1-6; tentative D call: TRBD1 (6 bases). Deletions cut 0 bases from V and 7 bases from J, with 8 bases between. Germline CDR1 and CDR2: SGHNT and YYREEE (reference sequence). This CDR3 has 14 amino acids. In DNA, the CDR3 is TGTGCCAGCAGCTTGGACAGGGAAAATTCACCCCTCCACTTT. Residues: CASSLDRENSPLHF.

The chain recombines TRBV19 with TRBJ1-2; possible D gene TRBD1, 6 bases. The V end lost 5 bases, the J end lost 2 bases, and 15 bases lay between the germline ends. Looked up from germline, CDR1 is LNHDA and CDR2 is SQIVND (reference sequence). The CDR3 spans 15 residues. The CDR3 DNA follows: TGTGCCAGTAGTCCCCCGACAGGCCGCAACTATGGCTACACCTTC. Its translation: CASSPPTGRNYGYTF.

As DNA, the CDR3 is TGCGCCAGCATCGGAGCTGGCGAGACCCAGTACTTC. This codes for CASIGAGETQYF. The chain couples TRBV5-1 to TRBJ2-5; D is undetermined. The CDR3 length is 12 residues. With 6 bases removed from V and 5 bases from J, the gap between germline ends came to 11 bases. Germline CDR1 and CDR2: SGHRS and YFSETQ.

The chain is built from TRBV12-3 or TRBV12-4 and TRBJ2-1; D might be TRBD1 (5 bases). Trimming removed 3 bases at V and 10 bases at J, with 13 bases between. This CDR3 comprises 13 residues. CDR3 sequence: CASSFNRLGEQFF. The CDR3 DNA reads as TGTGCCAGCAGTTTTAACAGGCTGGGGGAGCAGTTCTTC.

This chain connects TRBV27 to TRBJ2-7; no reliable D call. Germline V gene sequence: CDR1 MNHEY, CDR2 SMNVEV (reference sequence). CDR3 size: 15 residues. The V and J ends lost 8 bases and 0 bases respectively, with 17 bases between them. The CDR3 loop is CASGYLDRSSYEQYF. The CDR3 region has the DNA TGTGCCAGCGGTTACCTAGACCGGAGCTCCTACGAGCAGTACTTC.

The V and J genes are TRBV29-1 and TRBJ1-2; TRBD1 aligns across 9 bases. The CDR3 has 13 amino acids. The germline CDR1 and CDR2 sequences are SQVTM and ANQGSEA. J gave up 2 bases and V 7 bases, and 5 bases lay outside the gene matches. CDR3 in DNA: TGCAGCGCCCTCGGACAGGGGAACTATGGCTACACCTTC. Its protein product is CSALGQGNYGYTF.